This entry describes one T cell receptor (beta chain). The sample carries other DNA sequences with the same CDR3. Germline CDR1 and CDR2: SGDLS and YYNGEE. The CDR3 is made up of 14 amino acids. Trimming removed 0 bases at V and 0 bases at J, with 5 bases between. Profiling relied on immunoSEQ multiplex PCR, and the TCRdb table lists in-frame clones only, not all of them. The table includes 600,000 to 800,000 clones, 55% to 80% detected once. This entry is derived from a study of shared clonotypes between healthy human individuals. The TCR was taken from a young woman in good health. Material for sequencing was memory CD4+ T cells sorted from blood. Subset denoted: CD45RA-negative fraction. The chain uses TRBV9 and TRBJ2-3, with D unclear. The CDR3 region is CASSVDGSTDTQYF. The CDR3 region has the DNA TGTGCCAGCAGCGTAGACGGGAGCACAGATACGCAGTATTTT.